What follows are 26 T cell receptor beta chains derived from one specimen sequenced in a study of spatial heterogeneity in lung cancer. TCRdb passed the 5' RACE reads through MiXCR, listing each CDR3 protein once. The table records some 110,000 distinct CDR3 sequences, more than 10% of them present only once. Noted time point: blood at routine non-recurrence follow-up after resection. Unsorted tumor, nontumor lung tissue or cryopreserved PBMC supplied the whole RNA. The material was PBMCs, obtained at follow-up. The receptors were sampled from a male donor with early-stage non-small cell lung cancer.

This clonotype was observed many times. The chain carries TRBV20-1 and TRBJ2-1, with D perhaps matching TRBD1 or TRBD2 (5 bases each). Per the germline V gene, CDR1 is DFQATT and CDR2 is SNEGSKA (reference sequence). The CDR3 has 11 residues. V was trimmed by 7 bases and J by 8 bases, leaving 12 bases between them. The CDR3 DNA follows: TGCAGTGTGTTCCGGGGCGATGAGCAGTTCTTC. Protein: CSVFRGDEQFF.

The chain carries TRBV3-1 and TRBJ1-6, with TRBD1 as a possible D gene (6 bases). V gave up 1 base and J gave up 6 bases, with 7 bases separating them. This CDR3 is built from 14 residues. Germline CDR1 and CDR2: LGHDT and YNNKEL (reference sequence). The CDR3 spells CASSQVQGNSPLHF. The CDR3 DNA reads as TGTGCCAGCAGCCAAGTACAGGGTAATTCACCCCTCCACTTT.

This clonotype has just a few counts. The chain recombines TRBV7-9 with TRBJ2-7, with D uncertain. The CDR3 spans 12 residues. CDR1 is SEHNR and CDR2 is FQNEAQ in the germline V gene (reference sequence). The germline V and J ends were trimmed by 4 bases and 6 bases, with 10 bases remaining between them. The CDR3 DNA follows: TGTGCCAGCAGCTCAGACTTAGGCGAGCAGTACTTC. Protein sequence: CASSSDLGEQYF.

The chain links TRBV5-1 to TRBJ2-3; possible D gene TRBD1, 6 bases. The CDR3 extends over 16 amino acids. In germline, CDR1 is SGHRS, CDR2 YFSETQ. V gave up 7 bases and J gave up 5 bases, with 23 bases separating them. The CDR3 coding sequence is TGCGCCAGCCAAGGAACTCCGGGACATAGCTTAGATACGCAGTATTTT. Translation: CASQGTPGHSLDTQYF.

This chain uses TRBV4-3 with TRBJ2-1, with 8 bases fitting TRBD2. The V and J ends lost 1 base and 3 bases, in that order; junction bases with no gene match: 8. This CDR3 is 17 amino acids long. CDR1 and CDR2 (germline): LGHNA, YSLEER. The CDR3 coding sequence is TGCGCCAGCAGCCAAGTTGTTCCGGGGGGGCACTACAATGAGCAGTTCTTC. It specifies CASSQVVPGGHYNEQFF.

This rearrangement joins TRBV7-9 to TRBJ2-7; perhaps TRBD1 as D (6 bases). V was trimmed by 4 bases and J by 7 bases, leaving 20 bases between them. This CDR3 is built from 15 residues. Germline CDR1 is SEHNR and CDR2 is FQNEAQ (reference sequence). In nucleotides, the CDR3 is TGTGCCAGCAGCTGGTTCCGGGACAATCCGCTTGAGCAGTACTTC. This encodes CASSWFRDNPLEQYF.

This clonotype was counted ten times or more. V gene TRBV6-5 combines with J gene TRBJ2-2; 7 nucleotides match TRBD1. After removal of 2 bases from V and 9 bases from J, the junction contained 9 bases not matched to a gene. The CDR3 extends over 15 amino acids. CDR1 and CDR2 (germline): MNHEY, SVGAGI. In DNA, the CDR3 is TGTGCCAGCAGTTACAGTCTGACAGGGACCAGGGAGCTGTTTTTT. This sequence encodes CASSYSLTGTRELFF.

This clonotype was seen more than once but under ten times. The chain joins TRBV18 to TRBJ1-1; the D gene is possibly TRBD1 (6 bases). Germline V gives CDR1 KGHSH, CDR2 LQKENI. The CDR3 loop spans 16 amino acids. Trimming left V 6 bases short and J 0 bases short, with 17 bases between. The CDR3 is CASSPNSQGMNTEAFF. CDR3 nucleotide sequence: TGTGCCAGCTCCCCCAACTCCCAGGGGATGAACACTGAAGCTTTCTTT.

In this sample, this clonotype turned up a few times. The chain recombines TRBV4-3 with TRBJ1-2; the D gene is possibly TRBD1 (6 bases). The ends were cut back, 3 bases at V and 0 bases at J, with 8 bases in the middle. This CDR3 is built from 14 residues. Per the germline V gene, CDR1 is LGHNA and CDR2 is YSLEER. The CDR3 DNA sequence: TGCGCCAGCAGCCATGGACAGACTAACTATGGCTACACCTTC. It translates to CASSHGQTNYGYTF.

Comment on this clonotype: A much larger clone lies a single base off, so this may be a read error. The rearrangement uses TRBV24-1 and TRBJ2-3; D unresolved. Germline values: CDR1 KGHDR, CDR2 SFDVKD. The CDR3 loop spans 13 amino acids. V lost 6 bases to trimming and J lost 11 bases, with 17 bases between them. This CDR3 reads CATSLDGSPGQYF. The CDR3 bases are TGTGCCACCAGTCTAGATGGCAGTCCCGGGCAGTATTTT.

This clonotype was detected a few times. V usage is TRBV7-8 and J usage is TRBJ2-2, with a tentative D call TRBD1 (6 bases). CDR1 is SGHVS, CDR2 FQNEAQ, per germline. CDR3 length: 18 amino acids. Trimming took 8 bases from V and 2 from J, leaving 24 bases between them. In DNA, the CDR3 is TGTGCCAGCTCATTCCGAACCCCGGGCAGGGGAAACACCGGGGAGCTGTTTTTT. Protein sequence: CASSFRTPGRGNTGELFF.

V and J are TRBV7-9 and TRBJ2-1; D unresolved. The CDR3 spans 17 residues. V was cut by 5 bases and J by 0 bases, with 17 bases left in between. Germline V CDR1 and CDR2: SEHNR, FQNEAQ (reference sequence). The CDR3 is CASSPLLVVPSYNEQFF. CDR3 sequence (DNA): TGTGCCAGCAGCCCCCTCCTAGTAGTCCCCTCCTACAATGAGCAGTTCTTC.

This clonotype showed up just a few times. V and J are TRBV6-6 and TRBJ2-7; a possible D gene is TRBD1 (6 bases). The ends were cut back, 5 bases at V and 0 bases at J, with 11 bases in the middle. CDR1 MNHNY and CDR2 SVGAGI come from the germline V gene (reference sequence). The CDR3 has 14 amino acids. CDR3 sequence reads: CASSAPDSSYEQYF. CDR3 nucleotides: TGTGCCAGCAGTGCCCCGGACAGCTCCTACGAGCAGTACTTC.

This clonotype was seen a few times. The rearrangement joins TRBV20-1 to TRBJ2-7; D call uncertain. Per germline, CDR1 DFQATT and CDR2 SNEGSKA (reference sequence). Deletions cut 5 bases from V and 3 bases from J, with 14 bases between. The CDR3 is 13 residues long. CDR3 in DNA: TGCAGTGCTTCGACGCTGCGTAACTACGAGCAGTACTTC. As protein: CSASTLRNYEQYF.

This clonotype turned up a few times. The rearrangement links TRBV6-5 to TRBJ2-3; D gene unclear. This CDR3 has 13 residues. Trimming took 5 bases from V and 4 from J, leaving 10 bases between them. Per the germline V gene, CDR1 is MNHEY and CDR2 is SVGAGI. The CDR3 sequence: CASSLRVADTQYF. As DNA, the CDR3 is TGTGCCAGCAGTCTCCGGGTTGCAGATACGCAGTATTTT.

In this sample, this clonotype turned up many times. The V call is TRBV20-1, the J call TRBJ2-1; D unresolved. V was shortened by 1 base and J by 2 bases, with 9 bases between the two germline ends. Germline V gene lookup returns CDR1 DFQATT and CDR2 SNEGSKA (reference sequence). The CDR3 spans 14 residues. In nucleotides, the CDR3 is TGCAGTGCTAGAGGCTACAGAGCCTACAATGAGCAGTTCTTC. This translates into CSARGYRAYNEQFF.

This clonotype has just a few counts. The chain uses TRBV4-3 and TRBJ2-1, with 12 bases identical to TRBD2. CDR1 and CDR2 from the germline V gene are LGHNA and YSLEER. V was pared by 3 bases and J by 0 bases, with 9 bases of the junction left unmatched. The CDR3 extends over 19 amino acids. CDR3 in DNA: TGCGCCAGCAGCCAGGTACTAGCGGGGGGCCCAACCTCCTACAATGAGCAGTTCTTC. Translated, it gives CASSQVLAGGPTSYNEQFF.

This clonotype was detected many times. J is TRBJ2-1 and V is TRBV18; possible D gene TRBD1, 7 bases. The CDR3 contains 15 residues. With 3 bases removed from V and 7 bases from J, the gap between germline ends came to 16 bases. The V gene's germline CDR1 is KGHSH and CDR2 LQKENI. The CDR3 sequence: CASSPSGAGGNEQFF. The CDR3 DNA reads TGTGCCAGCTCACCTTCCGGAGCAGGGGGGAATGAGCAGTTCTTC.

This chain links TRBV11-3 with TRBJ1-2, with TRBD1 matching 7 bases. This CDR3 region has 13 residues. Unmatched junction bases numbered 6, after V lost 6 bases and J lost 5 bases. CDR1 SGHNT and CDR2 YENEEA come from the germline V gene. CDR3 coding DNA: TGTGCCAGCAGTGGGTCACAGGGGTATGGCTACACCTTC. Protein product: CASSGSQGYGYTF.

CDR3 protein: CASSRNPGQGQETQYF. The CDR3 DNA reads as TGTGCCAGCAGCCGAAACCCCGGACAGGGGCAAGAGACCCAGTACTTC. The chain couples TRBV3-2 to TRBJ2-5; the D call in the table, TRBD1, was not verified against the DNA. TRBV3-2 is a documented pseudogene. The CDR3 contains 16 residues.

This clonotype has ten or more counts. The rearrangement uses TRBV29-1 and TRBJ2-2; 9 bases line up with TRBD1. J was trimmed by 5 bases and V by 6 bases; bases with no gene match: 7. The V gene's germline CDR1 is SQVTM and CDR2 ANQGSEA. The CDR3 contains 14 residues. The CDR3 DNA reads TGCAGCGTCCCGGGACAGGGAAGGACCGGGGAGCTGTTTTTT. Amino acid sequence: CSVPGQGRTGELFF.

The chain uses TRBV2 and TRBJ1-2; 8 bases are shared with TRBD1. Trimming took 6 bases from V and 4 from J; bases not matched to a gene: 1. This CDR3 has 12 amino acids. From germline, CDR1 is SNHLY and CDR2 FYNNEI. In nucleotides, the CDR3 is TGTGCCAGCAGGGGGACAGGCTATGGCTACACCTTC. This gives the protein CASRGTGYGYTF. The complete variable domain, with remaining parts taken from reference TRBV2 and TRBJ1-2, reads EPEVTQTPSHQVTQMGQEVILRCVPISNHLYFYWYRQILGQKVEFLVSFYNNEISEKSEIFDDQFSVERPDGSNFTLKIRSTKLEDSAMYFCASRGTGYGYTFGSGTRLTVV.

Ten or more counts support this clonotype. The genes are TRBV5-1 and TRBJ1-1; D not certain. The V end was cut by 1 base, the J end by 1 base, with 8 bases between. Germline V gene data show CDR1 as SGHRS and CDR2 as YFSETQ. The CDR3 covers 14 residues. CDR3: CASSLRTGNTEAFF. The CDR3 region has the DNA TGCGCCAGCAGCTTGAGAACGGGGAACACTGAAGCTTTCTTT.

This clonotype was counted between two and nine times. The CDR3 spells CASSQETGNTEAFF. For the CDR3, the DNA is TGCGCCAGCAGCCAAGAGACAGGGAACACTGAAGCTTTCTTT. The chain carries TRBV4-3 and TRBJ1-1; D might be TRBD1 (6 bases). The CDR3 is 14 residues long. The V end was cut by 0 bases, the J end by 1 base, with 6 bases between. Germline CDR1 LGHNA, CDR2 YSLEER.

The rearrangement joins TRBV4-1 to TRBJ1-1, with D uncertain. The CDR3 length is 15 residues. Trimming took off 4 bases at V and 2 bases at J, with 14 bases between the two ends. Germline V gene lookup returns CDR1 MGHRA and CDR2 YSYEKL. The chain's CDR3 is CASSLGPTLNTEAFF. CDR3 sequence (DNA): TGCGCCAGCAGCCTTGGACCTACACTTAACACTGAAGCTTTCTTT.

CDR3 nucleotides: TGTGCCAGCAGTGAAGCGGGGGTGGGCACAGATACGCAGTATTTT. The encoded protein is CASSEAGVGTDTQYF. The chain recombines TRBV2 with TRBJ2-3; D tentatively fits TRBD1 or TRBD2 (5 bases each). CDR3 length equals 15 residues. Germline V gene data show CDR1 as SNHLY and CDR2 as FYNNEI. Trimming took 0 bases from V and 1 from J, leaving 8 bases between them.